The text below deals with one T cell receptor beta chain. In the same sample, other DNA sequences code for this CDR3. The sample comes from a study of blood T cell repertoires in COVID-19. Study information: Italy, Spain and the United States were the sources of the convalescent and acute COVID-19 samples. T cells, B-cell-depleted T cells, or PBMCs supplied cDNA or gDNA.

Authors' methods: Counts of nucleated cells, estimated from reference gene primer amplification, were obtained. Sequencing used immunoSEQ multiplex PCR; TCRdb keeps in-frame clones, though not all of them. For V, J and clone size, that table is used; D and trimming come from the DNA. The sample holds fewer than 700,000 clones; roughly 89% are singletons and the top ten take 7.5% to 9%. Seattle cases were enrolled at active infection and followed longitudinally. CDR1 DFQATT and CDR2 SNEGSKA come from the germline V gene (reference sequence). V gave up 5 bases and J gave up 6 bases, with 10 bases separating them. The CDR3 spans 11 residues.

This rearrangement joins TRBV20-1 to TRBJ1-1, with a tentative D call TRBD1 (5 bases). This sequence originates from a woman in her 50s with COVID-19, enrolled during active disease. Sequenced material: peripheral blood. The CDR3 protein is CSAPRGAEAFF. For the CDR3, the DNA is TGCAGTGCTCCCCGGGGGGCTGAAGCTTTCTTT.